This T cell receptor (beta chain) comes out of a study of shared clonotypes between healthy human individuals. Across the whole study: CD4 naive and CD4 memory each took three plates per donor, while CD8 naive took two and CD8 memory one. Study outcomes and limitations: Unshared clonotypes carried lower generation probabilities than those common to all four donors. With a few donors compared, around 5% of naive CD4 clonotypes were shared.

CDR3 length: 21 amino acids. The junction had 23 bases not matched to a gene; V was cut back by 4 bases and J by 5 bases. Germline V gene data show CDR1 as SGHRS and CDR2 as YFSETQ. Assay: immunoSEQ multiplex PCR; the TCRdb copy retains only in-frame clones and omits some. The sample consists of approximately 740,000 clones, around 93% of them appearing once. Regarding this clone: The antigen is undetermined.

CD8 cells classed as naive were CD45RO-negative and positively selected for CCR7, excluding terminally differentiated effector memory CD45RA+ cells. Material: naive CD8+ T cells sorted from blood. This chain connects TRBV5-1 to TRBJ1-5; TRBD1 aligns across 11 bases. This TCR was recovered from a man aged 25 to 45 in good health. CDR3 DNA sequence: TGCGCCAGCAGCCTCCTCCCCCGGACAGGGGGCCTTAGCGTAGGCGATCAGCCCCAGCATTTT. As protein: CASSLLPRTGGLSVGDQPQHF.